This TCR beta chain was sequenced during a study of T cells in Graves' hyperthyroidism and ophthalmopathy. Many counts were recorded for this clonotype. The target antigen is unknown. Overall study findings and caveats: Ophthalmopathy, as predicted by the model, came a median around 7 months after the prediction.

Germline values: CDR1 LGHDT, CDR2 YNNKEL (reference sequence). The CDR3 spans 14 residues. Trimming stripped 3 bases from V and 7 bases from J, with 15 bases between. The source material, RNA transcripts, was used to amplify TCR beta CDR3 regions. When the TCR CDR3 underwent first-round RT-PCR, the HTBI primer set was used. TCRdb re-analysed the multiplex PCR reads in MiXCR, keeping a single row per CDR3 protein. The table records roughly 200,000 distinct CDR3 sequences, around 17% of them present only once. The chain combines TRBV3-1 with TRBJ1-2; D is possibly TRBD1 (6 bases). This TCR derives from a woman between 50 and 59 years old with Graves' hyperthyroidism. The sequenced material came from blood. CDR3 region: CASSHGRGHPGYTF. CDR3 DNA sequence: TGTGCCAGCAGCCACGGACGGGGACATCCTGGCTACACCTTC.